This entry features one T cell receptor beta chain sequence. This entry is derived from a study of blood T cell repertoires in COVID-19. V shed 5 bases and J shed 0 bases, with 17 bases lying between them. Germline V lookup: CDR1 SEHNR, CDR2 FQNEAQ (reference sequence). This CDR3 contains 16 residues. TCRdb's table, derived via immunoSEQ multiplex PCR, lists solely in-frame clones and lacks some. The sample comprises about 240,000 clones, over 70% of which are singletons, and over 3% rests with the top ten. The sample taken for sequencing was peripheral blood. The receptor comes from a woman of 80 years or more with acute or convalescent COVID-19. V usage is TRBV7-9 and J usage is TRBJ2-7; the D is unclear. The CDR3 sequence is CASSRTTQFSSYEQYF. Written as DNA, the CDR3 is TGTGCCAGCAGCCGAACGACACAATTTAGCTCCTACGAGCAGTACTTC. The complete variable domain, with remaining parts taken from reference TRBV7-9 and TRBJ2-7, reads DTGVSQNPRHKITKRGQNVTFRCDPISEHNRLYWYRQTLGQGPEFLTYFQNEAQLEKSRLLSDRFSAERPKGSFSTLEIQRTEQGDSAMYLCASSRTTQFSSYEQYFGPGTRLTVT.